Below, one T cell receptor beta chain is given with its context. These data come from a study of radiation and T cells in renal cell carcinoma. Germline V CDR1 and CDR2: SQVTM, ANQGSEA. The CDR3 contains 11 residues. Trimming took 7 bases from V and 4 from J, leaving 10 bases between them. Clones were sequenced by immunoSEQ multiplex PCR, and TCRdb holds only the in-frame ones, with some missing. Of roughly 82,000 clones in the sample, 70% to 90% were seen once. The time point: blood 4 weeks post-SBRT, at nephrectomy. Treatment specified: 15 Gy SBRT to primary tumor, nephrectomy 4 weeks later. The material sequenced was blood, taken from a patient whose treatment included radiotherapy and nephrectomy. The chain has TRBV29-1 and TRBJ1-2; a weak D match, TRBD1 (6 bases). This TCR derives from a woman aged 70-85 years with renal cell carcinoma. CDR3 residues: CSAQTGYGYTF. The CDR3 DNA reads as TGCAGCGCCCAGACAGGCTATGGCTACACCTTC.